The following is a TCR beta chain sequence with its context. Antigen: not known. Patients picked for sequencing had shown CD8+CD57+ cell expansion detected by flow cytometry. CDR3 and TCR beta VDJ profiling relied on a genomic DNA template. TCRdb independently ran MiXCR on the reads; one entry per CDR3 protein. The data hold some 150,000 distinct CDR3 sequences, with 71% observed a single time. The length of the CDR3 is 15 residues. Germline V gives CDR1 LNHDA, CDR2 SQIVND (reference sequence). The junction had 5 bases not matched to a gene; V was cut back by 1 base and J by 7 bases. The data are from a study of CD8+CD57+ T cells in acquired aplastic anemia. Overall study results and limits: Patients and controls turned out to have roughly 30 CD8+ CDR3 sequences in common.

The sample comprised sorted CD4+, CD8+, or CD8+CD57+ T cells (not recorded which) from PBMCs. The chain employs TRBV19 and TRBJ2-1; TRBD1 aligns across 9 bases. The receptor was isolated from a human donor with aplastic anemia. As DNA, the CDR3 is TGTGCCAGTAGTATAGGATGGGGACAGGGAAATGAGCAGTTCTTC. This sequence encodes CASSIGWGQGNEQFF.